The 2 T cell receptor beta chains reported below all come from one sample, sequenced in a study of OX40 agonist ivuxolimab in advanced cancers. Measured with immunoSEQ multiplex PCR; TCRdb has only the in-frame clones, and not every one. This sample carries nearly 20,000 clones, roughly nine tenths of them seen once, and the ten largest clones take around a sixth. This material consisted of CD4+ or CD8+ T cells sorted from blood, taken in a trial of the OX40 agonist ivuxolimab. These TCRs come from an adult with an advanced solid tumor such as melanoma, head and neck, liver or kidney cancer.

The gene calls are TRBV6-5 and TRBJ2-1; 7 bases map to TRBD1. V was pared by 5 bases and J by 6 bases, with 7 bases of the junction left unmatched. Germline loops: CDR1 MNHEY, CDR2 SVGAGI. The CDR3 is 14 amino acids. The CDR3 is CASSAARDSNEQFF. DNA of the CDR3: TGTGCCAGCAGTGCAGCCCGGGACAGCAATGAGCAGTTCTTC.

This sequence joins TRBV19 and TRBJ2-7; 11 bases fit TRBD1. The ends lost 5 bases at V and 7 bases at J; junction bases unmatched: 7. CDR1 LNHDA and CDR2 SQIVND come from the germline V gene (reference sequence). This CDR3 is built from 14 residues. The CDR3 DNA reads TGTGCCAGTAGTGTTGGACAGGGGGCGAGTGAGCAGTACTTC. Amino acid sequence: CASSVGQGASEQYF.